The entry below describes one T cell receptor beta chain. V dropped 2 bases and J dropped 8; count of bases not matched to a gene: 13. Looked up from germline, CDR1 is SGHRS and CDR2 is YFSETQ. The length of the CDR3 is 17 residues. This sample was taken from a study of blood T cell repertoires in COVID-19. Data came from immunoSEQ multiplex PCR; TCRdb stores just in-frame clones and leaves some out. Counted here are approximately 100,000 clones, around four fifths occurring once; the ten biggest clones make up around a sixth. This rearrangement joins TRBV5-1 to TRBJ1-4, with TRBD1 identical over 9 bases. The origin of this receptor is a woman between 55 and 75 years old with acute or convalescent COVID-19. The sequenced sample consisted of peripheral blood. The CDR3 loop reads CASSLNRGRALGEKLFF. For the CDR3, the DNA is TGCGCCAGCAGCTTAAACAGGGGGCGCGCCTTGGGGGAAAAACTGTTTTTT.